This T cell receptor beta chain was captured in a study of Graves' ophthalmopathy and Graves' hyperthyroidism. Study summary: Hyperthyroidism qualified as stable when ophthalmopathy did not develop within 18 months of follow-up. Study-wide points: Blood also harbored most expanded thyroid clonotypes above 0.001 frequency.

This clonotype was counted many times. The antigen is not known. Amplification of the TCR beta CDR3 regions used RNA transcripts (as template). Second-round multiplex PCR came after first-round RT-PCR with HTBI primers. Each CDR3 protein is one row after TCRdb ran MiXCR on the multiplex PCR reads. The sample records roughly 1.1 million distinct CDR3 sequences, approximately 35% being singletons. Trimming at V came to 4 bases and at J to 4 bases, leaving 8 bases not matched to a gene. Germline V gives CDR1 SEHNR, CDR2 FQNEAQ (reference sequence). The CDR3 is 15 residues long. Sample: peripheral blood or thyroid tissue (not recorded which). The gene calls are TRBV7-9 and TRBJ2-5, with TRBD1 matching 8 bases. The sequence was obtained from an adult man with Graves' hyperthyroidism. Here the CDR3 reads CASSWVQGARETQYF. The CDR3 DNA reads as TGTGCCAGCAGCTGGGTGCAGGGGGCAAGAGAGACCCAGTACTTC.